What follows are 32 T cell receptor beta chains derived from one specimen sequenced in a study of beta chain features in type 1 diabetes. As every portion of the isolated RNA was reverse transcribed, the sequencing read expressed TCRB transcripts. The method was immunoSEQ multiplex PCR; TCRdb's version includes in-frame clones alone and lacks a portion of them. The profile covers under 900,000 clones, with roughly 17% appearing a single time and roughly 0.025% taken by the ten largest. The sequenced sample consisted of naive CD4+ T cells from blood. The source is a woman aged 18-29 years in good health.

This clone was picked up a small number of times. The gene calls are TRBV27 and TRBJ2-2; D unclear. V gave up 2 bases and J gave up 5 bases, with 3 bases separating them. Germline loops: CDR1 MNHEY, CDR2 SMNVEV (reference sequence). The CDR3 length is 12 residues. DNA of the CDR3: TGTGCCAGCAGTTTAGCGACCGGGGAGCTGTTTTTT. Translating gives CASSLATGELFF.

This clone has only a few counts. CDR3 sequence reads: CASSRGNNNNEQFF. In DNA, the CDR3 is TGTGCCAGCAGTAGGGGGAACAACAACAATGAGCAGTTCTTC. The chain couples TRBV27 to TRBJ2-1; the D gene is possibly TRBD1 (6 bases). Germline CDR1 and CDR2: MNHEY and SMNVEV (reference sequence). The CDR3 has 14 amino acids. The ends were cut back, 5 bases at V and 5 bases at J, with 13 bases in the middle.

V is TRBV6-5 and J is TRBJ1-4; D not resolved. The CDR3 loop spans 14 amino acids. V lost 2 bases to trimming and J lost 0 bases, with 4 bases between them. Germline CDR1 reads MNHEY; CDR2 reads SVGAGI. The CDR3 DNA is TGTGCCAGCAGTTACGGGGCAACTAATGAAAAACTGTTTTTT. Amino acid sequence: CASSYGATNEKLFF.

The gene calls are TRBV19 and TRBJ1-5, with a tentative D call TRBD1 (5 bases). The CDR3 is 16 residues long. V was trimmed by 3 bases and J by 0 bases, leaving 12 bases between them. Looked up from germline, CDR1 is LNHDA and CDR2 is SQIVND (reference sequence). The CDR3 bases are TGTGCCAGTAGTATCGCCGGGACGGATAGCAATCAGCCCCAGCATTTT. Translating gives CASSIAGTDSNQPQHF.

The chain is built from TRBV5-1 and TRBJ2-1; the D gene is possibly TRBD2 (6 bases). The germline V and J ends were trimmed by 4 bases and 1 base, with 15 bases remaining between them. The CDR3 has 16 amino acids. The germline V gene encodes CDR1 SGHRS and CDR2 YFSETQ. The CDR3 nucleotides are TGCGCCAGCAGCGAAACGGGAGACGGGTCCTACAATGAGCAGTTCTTC. It encodes CASSETGDGSYNEQFF.

The chain is built from TRBV28 and TRBJ1-5; D may be TRBD1 (5 bases). CDR1 and CDR2 from the germline V gene are MDHEN and SYDVKM. V was clipped by 5 bases and J by 0 bases, with 8 bases between them. The CDR3 is 14 residues long. The chain's CDR3 is CASSRTLSNQPQHF. In DNA form, the CDR3 reads TGTGCCAGCAGTCGGACACTTAGCAATCAGCCCCAGCATTTT.

On this clone itself: The same CDR3 is also encoded by other DNA sequences in this sample. The rearrangement joins TRBV7-2 to TRBJ2-3, with D tentatively TRBD1 or TRBD2 (5 bases each). The CDR3 covers 14 residues. Trimming removed 2 bases from V and 1 base from J, with 7 bases in between. The germline V gene encodes CDR1 SGHTA and CDR2 FQGNSA. The CDR3: CASSLQGGTDTQYF. The CDR3 DNA sequence: TGTGCCAGCAGCTTACAGGGAGGCACAGATACGCAGTATTTT.

The sample holds a few counts of this clone. The chain uses TRBV28 and TRBJ2-5; D unresolved. CDR3 length equals 14 residues. V was cut by 3 bases and J by 4 bases, with 12 bases left in between. Per germline, CDR1 MDHEN and CDR2 SYDVKM. Here the CDR3 reads CASSLWDSVETQYF. DNA for the CDR3: TGTGCCAGCAGTTTGTGGGATTCCGTAGAGACCCAGTACTTC.

This clone came up a few times. The CDR3 coding sequence is TGTGCCAGCAGAGCAGAGGACTATGGCTACACCTTC. Translated: CASRAEDYGYTF. The chain employs TRBV6-5 and TRBJ1-2; no reliable D call. This CDR3 has 12 amino acids. CDR1 is MNHEY and CDR2 is SVGAGI in the germline V gene. With 6 bases removed from V and 3 bases from J, the gap between germline ends came to 8 bases.

The V call is TRBV27, the J call TRBJ2-1; the D gene is possibly TRBD2 (6 bases). V dropped 6 bases and J dropped 4 bases, with 19 bases sitting between them. CDR3 size: 16 residues. Germline V lookup: CDR1 MNHEY, CDR2 SMNVEV (reference sequence). The CDR3 coding sequence is TGTGCCAGCAGGCCCCTTCTCATGGCGGGGTACAATGAGCAGTTCTTC. Translation gives CASRPLLMAGYNEQFF.

This clone was counted between two and nine times. The chain joins TRBV11-2 to TRBJ2-1; D gene ambiguous. Between the trimmed V and J ends, which lost 0 bases and 9 bases, there was a span of 12 bases. Germline V gene sequence: CDR1 SGHAT, CDR2 FQNNGV. The CDR3 loop spans 14 amino acids. The DNA for the CDR3 is TGTGCCAGCAGCTTAGATCTAGGGCGAGGTGAGCAGTTCTTC. It translates to CASSLDLGRGEQFF.

The chain links TRBV2 to TRBJ2-2; D is unclear. The CDR3 extends over 12 amino acids. From germline, CDR1 is SNHLY and CDR2 FYNNEI. Trimming cost V 5 bases and J 3 bases, with 4 bases left between them. CDR3 amino acids: CASSRHTGELFF. DNA for the CDR3: TGTGCCAGCAGTAGACACACCGGGGAGCTGTTTTTT.

The count of this clone is one. CDR3 nucleotides: TGTGCCAGCGGAGACAGGGACCCTGTCGACAATGAGCAGTTCTTC. It specifies CASGDRDPVDNEQFF. The chain couples TRBV6-5 to TRBJ2-1, with 7 bases matching TRBD1. Germline CDR1 and CDR2: MNHEY and SVGAGI. The V and J ends lost 8 bases and 5 bases, in that order; junction bases with no gene match: 12. The CDR3 runs 15 residues.

This clone was counted a few times. V gene TRBV2 combines with J gene TRBJ2-5; D is unclear. The germline V gene encodes CDR1 SNHLY and CDR2 FYNNEI. This CDR3 is 13 amino acids long. Trimming pared 4 bases from V and 4 bases from J, leaving 10 bases between. The CDR3 loop is CASSGSSRETQYF. The CDR3 DNA sequence: TGTGCCAGCAGTGGTAGCAGCCGAGAGACCCAGTACTTC.

This clone was observed a few times. This chain joins TRBV9 and TRBJ2-2; D is tentatively TRBD1 or TRBD2 (5 bases each). CDR3 size: 13 residues. Germline V CDR1 and CDR2: SGDLS, YYNGEE. V lost 3 bases and J lost 5, with 8 bases in between. The CDR3 region has the DNA TGTGCCAGCAGCGCCAGGGAGACCGGGGAGCTGTTTTTT. Protein sequence: CASSARETGELFF.

Concerning this clone itself: At one boundary the junction diverges from the germline segment, which might be a read error. The CDR3 loop is CASRFPGLVLNTQYF. The CDR3 bases are TGTGCCAGCCGCTTCCCGGGACTAGTGCTGAATACGCAGTATTTT. V is TRBV7-2 and J is TRBJ2-3; 8 bases match TRBD2. This CDR3 spans 15 amino acids. Germline V gives CDR1 SGHTA, CDR2 FQGNSA.

The chain joins TRBV5-4 to TRBJ2-5; the match to TRBD1 covers 9 bases. The CDR3 has 15 residues. V lost 0 bases and J lost 2; bases outside the gene matches: 2. CDR1 is SGHNT and CDR2 is YYREEE in the germline V gene (reference sequence). This CDR3 reads CASSLVGTGQETQYF. The CDR3 coding sequence is TGTGCCAGCAGCTTGGTAGGGACAGGGCAAGAGACCCAGTACTTC.

This clone has a handful of counts. J is TRBJ2-3 and V is TRBV11-3; a possible D gene is TRBD2 (6 bases). Trimming removed 5 bases from V and 3 bases from J, with 9 bases in between. CDR3 size: 13 residues. Per the germline V gene, CDR1 is SGHNT and CDR2 is YENEEA. The CDR3 DNA sequence: TGTGCCAGCAGCCACGGGGGAACAGATACGCAGTATTTT. Amino acid sequence: CASSHGGTDTQYF. The variable domain in full, with the rest retrieved from reference TRBV11-3 and TRBJ2-3, is EAGVVQSPRYKIIEKKQPVAFWCNPISGHNTLYWYLQNLGQGPELLIRYENEEAVDDSQLPKDRFSAERLKGVDSTLKIQPAELGDSAVYLCASSHGGTDTQYFGPGTRLTVL.

The J gene is TRBJ1-2, the V gene TRBV9, with TRBD1 matching 7 bases. The CDR3 extends over 14 amino acids. Germline assignment: CDR1 SGDLS and CDR2 YYNGEE. The junction had 7 bases not matched to a gene; V was cut back by 7 bases and J by 1 base. CDR3 loop: CASSGGTVNYGYTF. CDR3 nucleotide sequence: TGTGCCAGCTCGGGGGGGACAGTTAACTATGGCTACACCTTC.

This clone was observed a few times. The chain is built from TRBV7-2 and TRBJ2-1, with D perhaps matching TRBD2 (6 bases). V gave up 0 bases and J gave up 9 bases, with 12 bases separating them. Germline V gene data show CDR1 as SGHTA and CDR2 as FQGNSA. The CDR3 sequence is 14 residues long. The CDR3 nucleotides read TGTGCCAGCAGCTTAGCCGGGGGAGAGGTTGAGCAGTTCTTC. It codes for CASSLAGGEVEQFF.

The V and J genes are TRBV9 and TRBJ1-2, with D hard to call. The CDR3 extends over 16 amino acids. Germline CDR1 SGDLS, CDR2 YYNGEE. The germline V and J ends were trimmed by 0 bases and 5 bases, with 17 bases remaining between them. The CDR3, as DNA: TGTGCCAGCAGCGTAGATCATTCGGGCACCACTTATGGCTACACCTTC. Its translation: CASSVDHSGTTYGYTF.

As for this clone: The sample has other DNA sequences that encode this CDR3 too. The chain is built from TRBV9 and TRBJ2-3, with D possibly matching TRBD2 (5 bases). This CDR3 has 13 residues. Germline CDR1 and CDR2: SGDLS and YYNGEE. V lost 0 bases to trimming and J lost 5 bases, with 7 bases between them. The DNA for the CDR3 is TGTGCCAGCAGCGTAGCAAGCGGAGATACGCAGTATTTT. Its translation is CASSVASGDTQYF.

For this clone: Other DNA sequences within the sample encode an identical CDR3. The DNA of the CDR3 is TGTGCCAGCAGAAGCTCTGGGGCCAACGTCCTGACTTTC. This translates into CASRSSGANVLTF. The chain has TRBV27 and TRBJ2-6, with D uncertain. The CDR3 totals 13 residues. With 6 bases removed from V and 0 bases from J, the gap between germline ends came to 3 bases. Germline CDR1 MNHEY, CDR2 SMNVEV (reference sequence).

The chain carries TRBV9 and TRBJ2-1; 7 positions agree with TRBD2. The ends lost 0 bases at V and 8 bases at J; junction bases unmatched: 8. This CDR3 has 15 residues. Germline-derived CDR1 and CDR2 are SGDLS and YYNGEE. The CDR3 protein is CASSVASGGYYEQFF. The CDR3 DNA sequence: TGTGCCAGCAGCGTAGCTAGCGGCGGTTATTATGAGCAGTTCTTC.

This clone has a handful of counts. V is TRBV5-5 and J is TRBJ2-1; D gene uncertain. The CDR3 has 12 residues. V was clipped by 0 bases and J by 9 bases, with 7 bases between them. Germline CDR1 and CDR2: SGHKS and YYEKEE (reference sequence). CDR3 in DNA: TGTGCCAGCAGCTTGGCCCAGTCTGAGCAGTTCTTC. As protein: CASSLAQSEQFF. Supplemented by reference TRBV5-5 and TRBJ2-1, the full variable domain reads DAGVTQSPTHLIKTRGQQVTLRCSPISGHKSVSWYQQVLGQGPQFIFQYYEKEERGRGNFPDRFSARQFPNYSSELNVNALLLGDSALYLCASSLAQSEQFFGPGTRLTVL.

This clone has more than one count but fewer than ten. The V and J genes are TRBV19 and TRBJ1-2; 7 nucleotides match TRBD1. With 3 bases clipped from V and 6 bases from J, the junction kept 7 bases outside the gene matches. The CDR3 extends over 14 amino acids. Germline CDR1 and CDR2: LNHDA and SQIVND (reference sequence). CDR3 region: CASSMGDSRDGYTF. CDR3 bases: TGTGCCAGTAGTATGGGGGACAGCCGAGATGGCTACACCTTC.

This clone has only a few counts. An end of the junction does not agree with germline; a read error may underlie this. This sample also contains other DNA sequences that code for the same CDR3. The genes are TRBV2 and TRBJ2-1; TRBD2 agrees at 8 bases. This CDR3 is built from 15 residues. Germline CDR1 reads SNHLY; CDR2 reads FYNNEI. Here the CDR3 reads CASSGGLAGYSEQFF. As DNA, the CDR3 is TGTGCCAGCAGTGGAGGGCTAGCGGGCTACAGTGAGCAGTTCTTC.

The chain links TRBV6-6 to TRBJ1-2, with a weak D call TRBD1 (6 bases). V was shortened by 5 bases and J by 5 bases, with 18 bases between the two germline ends. The CDR3 contains 15 residues. The germline V gene encodes CDR1 MNHNY and CDR2 SVGAGI (reference sequence). CDR3 region: CASSRTTGFPYGYTF. Written as DNA, the CDR3 is TGTGCCAGCAGTCGAACGACAGGTTTCCCGTATGGCTACACCTTC.

V gene TRBV5-4 combines with J gene TRBJ2-2, with TRBD2 identical over 7 bases. CDR1 is SGHNT, CDR2 YYREEE, per germline (reference sequence). Trimming removed 4 bases from V and 6 bases from J; junction bases left unmatched: 15. This CDR3 has 17 residues. CDR3 region: CASSLETGGRAAGELFF. CDR3 bases: TGTGCCAGCAGCCTAGAAACAGGTGGGAGGGCCGCCGGGGAGCTGTTTTTT.

This clone showed up just a few times. CDR3: CASSLRKGYSGANVLTF. The CDR3 DNA follows: TGTGCCAGCAGCCTTAGGAAGGGTTATTCTGGGGCCAACGTCCTGACTTTC. This rearrangement joins TRBV7-9 to TRBJ2-6; D remains unclear. CDR3 length: 17 amino acids. Per the germline V gene, CDR1 is SEHNR and CDR2 is FQNEAQ (reference sequence). The ends were cut back, 5 bases at V and 1 base at J, with 15 bases in the middle.

This clone appeared a few times. This chain connects TRBV7-2 to TRBJ2-3; no definite D call. The CDR3 contains 12 residues. V dropped 8 bases and J dropped 2 bases, with 8 bases sitting between them. The V gene's germline CDR1 is SGHTA and CDR2 FQGNSA. The CDR3 DNA reads as TGTGCCAGCGGCGGATACACAGATACGCAGTATTTT. It translates to CASGGYTDTQYF.

This clone was seen more than once but under ten times. The genes are TRBV18 and TRBJ2-7, with TRBD1 as a possible D gene (6 bases). V shed 3 bases and J shed 2 bases, with 11 bases lying between them. The CDR3 has 14 amino acids. The germline CDR1 and CDR2 sequences are KGHSH and LQKENI. In DNA form, the CDR3 reads TGTGCCAGCTCACCCGTGACAGGAGCCTACGAGCAGTACTTC. Its protein product is CASSPVTGAYEQYF.